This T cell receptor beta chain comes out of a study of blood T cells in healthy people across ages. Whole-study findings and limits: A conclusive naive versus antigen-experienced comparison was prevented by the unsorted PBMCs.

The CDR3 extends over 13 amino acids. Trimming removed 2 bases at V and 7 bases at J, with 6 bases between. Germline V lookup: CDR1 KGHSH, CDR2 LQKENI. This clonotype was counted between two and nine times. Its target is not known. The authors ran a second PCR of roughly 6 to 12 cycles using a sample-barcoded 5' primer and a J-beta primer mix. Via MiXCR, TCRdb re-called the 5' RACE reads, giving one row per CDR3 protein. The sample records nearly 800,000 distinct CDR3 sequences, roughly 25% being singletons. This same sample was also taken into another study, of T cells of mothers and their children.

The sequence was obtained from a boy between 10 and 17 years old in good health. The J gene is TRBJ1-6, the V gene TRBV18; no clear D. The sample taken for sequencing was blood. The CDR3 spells CASSPKQNSPLHF. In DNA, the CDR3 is TGTGCCAGCTCACCAAAACAGAATTCACCCCTCCACTTT.